A single sample gave rise to the 13 T cell receptor beta chains below, sequenced in a study of T cells in Graves' hyperthyroidism and ophthalmopathy. TCR beta CDR3 sequences were amplified from RNA transcripts. First-round RT-PCR of the TCR CDR3 relied on the HTBI primer set. Via MiXCR, TCRdb re-called the multiplex PCR reads, giving one row per CDR3 protein. The profile covers over 250,000 distinct CDR3 sequences, with over 15% appearing a single time and around 55% taken by the ten largest. Sequenced sample: blood. The receptors originated from a woman aged 60-75 years with Graves' ophthalmopathy.

This clonotype has only one observation. The chain uses TRBV27 and TRBJ1-4, with TRBD1 identical over 7 bases. The germline V gene encodes CDR1 MNHEY and CDR2 SMNVEV (reference sequence). The V gene end was trimmed by 0 bases and the J gene end by 12 bases; junction bases not matched to a gene: 10. This CDR3 spans 15 amino acids. CDR3 bases: TGTGCCAGCAGTTTATCGGGAACAGGGGTAATAGAACTGTTTTTT. Protein: CASSLSGTGVIELFF.

This clonotype was detected only a few times. This chain connects TRBV24-1 to TRBJ2-1; 12 positions agree with TRBD2. The V and J ends lost 3 bases and 7 bases, in that order; junction bases with no gene match: 6. The CDR3 runs to 16 residues. Looked up from germline, CDR1 is KGHDR and CDR2 is SFDVKD. Here the CDR3 reads CATSDTLAGGINEQFF. The CDR3 DNA reads as TGTGCCACCAGTGATACACTAGCGGGAGGTATTAATGAGCAGTTCTTC.

This chain connects TRBV18 to TRBJ1-3, with D maybe TRBD1 (5 bases). V gave up 0 bases and J gave up 7 bases, with 13 bases separating them. Germline V CDR1 and CDR2: KGHSH, LQKENI. There are 15 residues in the CDR3. This CDR3 is CASSPPGVPGNTIYF. The CDR3 region has the DNA TGTGCCAGCTCACCACCGGGGGTCCCGGGGAACACCATATATTTT.

There are many counts of this clonotype. The chain carries TRBV7-2 and TRBJ2-7; D may be TRBD1 or TRBD2 (5 bases each). The V gene's germline CDR1 is SGHTA and CDR2 FQGNSA. The germline V and J ends were trimmed by 0 bases and 1 base, with 10 bases remaining between them. The CDR3 covers 15 residues. The CDR3: CASSLAGDLSYEQYF. For the CDR3, the DNA is TGTGCCAGCAGCTTAGCGGGGGATTTGTCCTACGAGCAGTACTTC.

This clonotype was seen many times. This chain connects TRBV20-1 to TRBJ2-1; a possible D gene is TRBD2 (7 bases). The CDR3 sequence is 14 residues long. Germline V lookup: CDR1 DFQATT, CDR2 SNEGSKA (reference sequence). Trimming took off 3 bases at V and 6 bases at J, with 15 bases between the two ends. CDR3 DNA sequence: TGCAGTGCTAGTCGGGGGGCCCGAAGCAATGAGCAGTTCTTC. This gives the protein CSASRGARSNEQFF.

This clonotype was seen a few times. J is TRBJ1-2 and V is TRBV12-5; unclear D gene. Germline V gene lookup returns CDR1 LGHNT and CDR2 FRNRAP. The CDR3 totals 13 residues. The V gene lost 3 bases and the J gene lost 1 base, with 6 bases spanning the gap. In nucleotides, the CDR3 is TGTGCTAGTGGTTTTCTGAGTAACTATGGCTACACCTTC. Amino acid sequence: CASGFLSNYGYTF.

The CDR3 bases are TGTGCCAGCTCAAATACTAGGGCAAATCAGCCCCAGCATTTT. Encoded protein: CASSNTRANQPQHF. The chain is built from TRBV18 and TRBJ1-5; D unclear. CDR3 length: 14 amino acids. V was cut by 5 bases and J by 4 bases, with 12 bases left in between. Germline V CDR1 and CDR2: KGHSH, LQKENI.

This clonotype occurred once. This chain joins TRBV24-1 and TRBJ2-2; possible D gene TRBD1, 6 bases. Trimming pared 6 bases from V and 4 bases from J, leaving 14 bases between. Per germline, CDR1 KGHDR and CDR2 SFDVKD. The CDR3 is made up of 15 amino acids. The CDR3 loop is CATSYAGAGTGELFF. CDR3 coding DNA: TGTGCCACCAGTTATGCAGGGGCCGGCACCGGGGAGCTGTTTTTT.

This clonotype was counted only a few times. The chain has TRBV20-1 and TRBJ2-7; the match to TRBD1 covers 8 bases. Trimming cost V 0 bases and J 4 bases; bases outside gene matches: 5. Germline assignment: CDR1 DFQATT and CDR2 SNEGSKA (reference sequence). CDR3 length equals 14 residues. The CDR3: CSARDRTGWYEQYF. CDR3 sequence (DNA): TGCAGTGCTAGAGATCGGACAGGGTGGTACGAGCAGTACTTC.

This clonotype was observed at least ten times. The V and J genes are TRBV7-9 and TRBJ2-7, with a weak D call TRBD2 (6 bases). The CDR3 is 13 residues long. Between the trimmed V and J ends, which lost 8 bases and 5 bases, there was a span of 16 bases. Germline values: CDR1 SEHNR, CDR2 FQNEAQ (reference sequence). Here the CDR3 reads CASAFGGGNEQYF. In DNA, the CDR3 is TGTGCCAGCGCCTTCGGGGGAGGAAACGAGCAGTACTTC.

This clonotype came up many times. J is TRBJ2-5 and V is TRBV5-8; 8 nucleotides agree with TRBD1. This CDR3 has 16 amino acids. Germline V gives CDR1 SGHTS, CDR2 YDEGEE. V was pared by 3 bases and J by 0 bases, with 7 bases of the junction left unmatched. The CDR3, as DNA: TGTGCCAGCAGCTCCGGGACAGGCTCGTACCAAGAGACCCAGTACTTC. It encodes CASSSGTGSYQETQYF.

The chain has TRBV6-1 and TRBJ1-6, with TRBD1 matching over 9 bases. CDR1 and CDR2 from the germline V gene are MNHNS and SASEGT. The CDR3 totals 14 residues. Trimming removed 7 bases from V and 13 bases from J; junction bases left unmatched: 11. The CDR3 region is CASKSWTGAQPLHF. Here the CDR3 DNA reads TGTGCCAGCAAGTCCTGGACAGGGGCTCAGCCCCTCCACTTT.

The CDR3 DNA follows: TGCAGTGCTAGCAGAATTAGCGGTCCCTACGAGCAGTACTTC. This gives the protein CSASRISGPYEQYF. The chain couples TRBV20-1 to TRBJ2-7; tentative D call: TRBD2 (6 bases). V was clipped by 3 bases and J by 2 bases, with 14 bases between them. The germline CDR1 and CDR2 sequences are DFQATT and SNEGSKA (reference sequence). There are 14 residues in the CDR3.